This T cell receptor (beta chain) was sequenced during a study of Tregs in tolerant kidney transplant recipients. Study-wide results and limits: Biological reproducibility was not directly addressed, but technical replication error appeared minimal.

A note on this clone: The antigen is undetermined.

The V end was cut by 3 bases, the J end by 4 bases, with 13 bases between. Germline V gives CDR1 LNHDA, CDR2 SQIVND (reference sequence). The CDR3 length is 16 residues. The repertoire was sequenced with immunoSEQ multiplex PCR; TCRdb's copy has only in-frame clones and lacks some. This sample has nearly 95,000 clones, with 93% found just once. Material: CD4+ T cells from blood, obtained before the transplant. The sequence came from a human donor who received a combined kidney and bone marrow transplant. The rearrangement links TRBV19 to TRBJ1-6; D is undetermined. The CDR3 nucleotides read TGTGCCAGTAGTATCTGGGGTACTAGATATAATTCACCCCTCCACTTT. It yields the protein CASSIWGTRYNSPLHF.